Listed below are T cell receptor beta chains from one sample, sequenced in a study of shared clonotypes between healthy human individuals. Clones were read by immunoSEQ multiplex PCR, and TCRdb kept only the in-frame ones, dropping some. The sample lists a few million clones, about nine tenths occurring once. Specimen: naive CD4+ T cells from PBMCs. These receptors were obtained from a man younger than 30 in good health. Some clones in this sample may be carry-over from other donors' samples. The CDR3 runs from the conserved cysteine through the conserved F or W. Fields, in order: CDR3 protein, CDR3 DNA, V gene, J gene, D gene, clone size. The D gene is left open where the match is weak. Part of the rows lack a size; the others show once, few, many or a class for expanded clones.

CDR3aa: CASSLKRASGYNEQFF
CDR3nt: TGCGCCAGCAGCTTGAAAAGGGCTAGCGGTTACAATGAGCAGTTCTTC
v_gene: TRBV5-1
j_gene: TRBJ2-1
d_gene: TRBD2
abundance: -

CDR3aa: CASSPASWNTEAFF
CDR3nt: TGTGCCAGCAGCCCTGCGAGCTGGAACACTGAAGCTTTCTTT
v_gene: TRBV2
j_gene: TRBJ1-1
d_gene: -
abundance: -

CDR3aa: CASTSAGVLYNEQFF
CDR3nt: TGTGCCAGCACCTCAGCGGGAGTTTTGTACAATGAGCAGTTCTTC
v_gene: TRBV28
j_gene: TRBJ2-1
d_gene: TRBD2
abundance: -

CDR3aa: CASSQARRQSYNEQFF
CDR3nt: TGCGCCAGCAGCCAAGCTCGGAGGCAGAGTTACAATGAGCAGTTCTTC
v_gene: TRBV4-3
j_gene: TRBJ2-1
d_gene: -
abundance: -

CDR3aa: CASSYSLDGSLRYTF
CDR3nt: TGTGCCAGCAGCTACTCCCTGGACGGCTCCCTCCGCTACACCTTC
v_gene: TRBV6-5
j_gene: TRBJ1-2
d_gene: -
abundance: -

CDR3aa: CAWSEGGSTDTQYF
CDR3nt: TGTGCCTGGAGTGAGGGCGGAAGCACAGATACGCAGTATTTT
v_gene: TRBV30
j_gene: TRBJ2-3
d_gene: -
abundance: -

CDR3aa: CASSFGKIYEQYF
CDR3nt: TGTGCCAGCAGCTTCGGTAAGATCTACGAGCAGTACTTC
v_gene: TRBV7-2
j_gene: TRBJ2-7
d_gene: -
abundance: -

CDR3aa: CSARIGGYTF
CDR3nt: TGCAGTGCTCGCATAGGAGGCTACACCTTC
v_gene: TRBV20-1
j_gene: TRBJ1-2
d_gene: -
abundance: -

CDR3aa: CASRGTSPYEQYF
CDR3nt: TGTGCCAGCCGCGGGACTAGTCCCTACGAGCAGTACTTC
v_gene: TRBV28
j_gene: TRBJ2-7
d_gene: TRBD2
abundance: -

CDR3aa: CASSPDSLGMNTEAFF
CDR3nt: TGTGCCAGCAGCCCGGACAGCTTGGGGATGAACACTGAAGCTTTCTTT
v_gene: TRBV7-9
j_gene: TRBJ1-1
d_gene: -
abundance: -

CDR3aa: CASSQTRTGASTDTQYF
CDR3nt: TGCGCCAGCAGCCAAACCCGGACGGGAGCAAGCACAGATACGCAGTATTTT
v_gene: TRBV4-3
j_gene: TRBJ2-3
d_gene: -
abundance: -

CDR3aa: CASSTSSGSYNEQFF
CDR3nt: TGTGCCAGCAGCACCTCTAGCGGGTCCTACAATGAGCAGTTCTTC
v_gene: TRBV7-7
j_gene: TRBJ2-1
d_gene: TRBD2
abundance: -

CDR3aa: CASSPPATGDGNTIYF
CDR3nt: TGTGCCAGCTCACCTCCGGCGACAGGGGACGGAAACACCATATATTTT
v_gene: TRBV18
j_gene: TRBJ1-3
d_gene: TRBD1
abundance: -

CDR3aa: CASSTWAGTGELFF
CDR3nt: TGTGCCAGCAGCACTTGGGCGGGCACCGGGGAGCTGTTTTTT
v_gene: TRBV6-4
j_gene: TRBJ2-2
d_gene: -
abundance: -

CDR3aa: CASSLGVAGDEQFF
CDR3nt: TGCGCCAGCAGCTTGGGGGTAGCGGGAGATGAGCAGTTCTTC
v_gene: TRBV5-1
j_gene: TRBJ2-1
d_gene: TRBD2
abundance: -

CDR3aa: CASSLSPTRGTGLVYGYTF
CDR3nt: TGCGCCAGCAGCTTGTCCCCCACGCGCGGGACAGGGCTGGTGTATGGCTACACCTTC
v_gene: TRBV5-1
j_gene: TRBJ1-2
d_gene: TRBD1
abundance: -

CDR3aa: CASSYGLGQSAYEQYF
CDR3nt: TGCGCCAGCAGCTATGGACTTGGACAGTCTGCCTACGAGCAGTACTTC
v_gene: TRBV5-1
j_gene: TRBJ2-7
d_gene: -
abundance: -

CDR3aa: CASSGRAVRGDEQYF
CDR3nt: TGTGCCAGCAGCGGCCGGGCGGTACGAGGTGACGAGCAGTACTTC
v_gene: TRBV7-6
j_gene: TRBJ2-7
d_gene: -
abundance: -

CDR3aa: CAGKRDSLLYQETQYF
CDR3nt: TGTGCCGGAAAACGGGACAGTCTTTTATACCAAGAGACCCAGTACTTC
v_gene: TRBV5-3
j_gene: TRBJ2-5
d_gene: TRBD1
abundance: -

CDR3aa: CASSQGQGLYEQYF
CDR3nt: TGCGCCAGCAGCCAAGGTCAGGGGCTCTACGAGCAGTACTTC
v_gene: TRBV4-3
j_gene: TRBJ2-7
d_gene: -
abundance: -

CDR3aa: CASSNGGSTDTQYF
CDR3nt: TGTGCCAGCAGTAACGGCGGAAGCACAGATACGCAGTATTTT
v_gene: TRBV11-3
j_gene: TRBJ2-3
d_gene: -
abundance: once

CDR3aa: CASSYRYHAGVGEQFF
CDR3nt: TGTGCCAGCAGTTACCGGTACCATGCAGGGGTAGGTGAGCAGTTCTTC
v_gene: TRBV6-5
j_gene: TRBJ2-1
d_gene: -
abundance: once